This T cell receptor (beta chain) was recovered during a study of T cell responses to AZD1222 COVID-19 vaccine. Whole-study findings and limits: Targets within unmutated variant regions were reportedly found for nearly half of spike-specific TCRs. Clonal diversity was possibly underestimated, and white British individuals and females predominated among donors.

In its sample, this clone was seen once. The antigen is unknown. V dropped 5 bases and J dropped 4; count of bases not matched to a gene: 11. The germline CDR1 and CDR2 sequences are SGHDT and YYEEEE. This CDR3 is built from 16 residues. Assay: immunoSEQ multiplex PCR; the TCRdb copy retains only in-frame clones and omits some. The sample holds approximately 150,000 clones; about 92% are singletons and the top ten take approximately 5.9%. The source is an adult who received the AZD1222 COVID-19 vaccine. This specimen was peripheral blood, taken 28 days after the second AZD1222 dose. This chain uses TRBV5-6 with TRBJ1-2; 10 nucleotides match TRBD1. The CDR3 is CASSLDRGRFGYGYTF. DNA of the CDR3: TGTGCCAGCAGTCTCGACAGGGGGCGCTTCGGCTATGGCTACACCTTC.